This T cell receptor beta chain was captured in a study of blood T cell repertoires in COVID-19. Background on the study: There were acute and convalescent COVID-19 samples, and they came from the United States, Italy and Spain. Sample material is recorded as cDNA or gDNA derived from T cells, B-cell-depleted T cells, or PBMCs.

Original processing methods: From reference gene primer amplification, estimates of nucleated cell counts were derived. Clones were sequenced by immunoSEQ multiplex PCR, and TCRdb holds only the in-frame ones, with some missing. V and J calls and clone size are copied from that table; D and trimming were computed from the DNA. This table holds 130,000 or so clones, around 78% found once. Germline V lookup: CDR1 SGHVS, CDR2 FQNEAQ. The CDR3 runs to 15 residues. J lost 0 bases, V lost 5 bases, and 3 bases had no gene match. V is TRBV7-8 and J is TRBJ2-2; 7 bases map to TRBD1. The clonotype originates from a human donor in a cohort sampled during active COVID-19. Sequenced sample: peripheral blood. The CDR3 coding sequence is TGTGCCAGCAGCCCCGGACAGGCGAACACCGGGGAGCTGTTTTTT. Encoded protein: CASSPGQANTGELFF.